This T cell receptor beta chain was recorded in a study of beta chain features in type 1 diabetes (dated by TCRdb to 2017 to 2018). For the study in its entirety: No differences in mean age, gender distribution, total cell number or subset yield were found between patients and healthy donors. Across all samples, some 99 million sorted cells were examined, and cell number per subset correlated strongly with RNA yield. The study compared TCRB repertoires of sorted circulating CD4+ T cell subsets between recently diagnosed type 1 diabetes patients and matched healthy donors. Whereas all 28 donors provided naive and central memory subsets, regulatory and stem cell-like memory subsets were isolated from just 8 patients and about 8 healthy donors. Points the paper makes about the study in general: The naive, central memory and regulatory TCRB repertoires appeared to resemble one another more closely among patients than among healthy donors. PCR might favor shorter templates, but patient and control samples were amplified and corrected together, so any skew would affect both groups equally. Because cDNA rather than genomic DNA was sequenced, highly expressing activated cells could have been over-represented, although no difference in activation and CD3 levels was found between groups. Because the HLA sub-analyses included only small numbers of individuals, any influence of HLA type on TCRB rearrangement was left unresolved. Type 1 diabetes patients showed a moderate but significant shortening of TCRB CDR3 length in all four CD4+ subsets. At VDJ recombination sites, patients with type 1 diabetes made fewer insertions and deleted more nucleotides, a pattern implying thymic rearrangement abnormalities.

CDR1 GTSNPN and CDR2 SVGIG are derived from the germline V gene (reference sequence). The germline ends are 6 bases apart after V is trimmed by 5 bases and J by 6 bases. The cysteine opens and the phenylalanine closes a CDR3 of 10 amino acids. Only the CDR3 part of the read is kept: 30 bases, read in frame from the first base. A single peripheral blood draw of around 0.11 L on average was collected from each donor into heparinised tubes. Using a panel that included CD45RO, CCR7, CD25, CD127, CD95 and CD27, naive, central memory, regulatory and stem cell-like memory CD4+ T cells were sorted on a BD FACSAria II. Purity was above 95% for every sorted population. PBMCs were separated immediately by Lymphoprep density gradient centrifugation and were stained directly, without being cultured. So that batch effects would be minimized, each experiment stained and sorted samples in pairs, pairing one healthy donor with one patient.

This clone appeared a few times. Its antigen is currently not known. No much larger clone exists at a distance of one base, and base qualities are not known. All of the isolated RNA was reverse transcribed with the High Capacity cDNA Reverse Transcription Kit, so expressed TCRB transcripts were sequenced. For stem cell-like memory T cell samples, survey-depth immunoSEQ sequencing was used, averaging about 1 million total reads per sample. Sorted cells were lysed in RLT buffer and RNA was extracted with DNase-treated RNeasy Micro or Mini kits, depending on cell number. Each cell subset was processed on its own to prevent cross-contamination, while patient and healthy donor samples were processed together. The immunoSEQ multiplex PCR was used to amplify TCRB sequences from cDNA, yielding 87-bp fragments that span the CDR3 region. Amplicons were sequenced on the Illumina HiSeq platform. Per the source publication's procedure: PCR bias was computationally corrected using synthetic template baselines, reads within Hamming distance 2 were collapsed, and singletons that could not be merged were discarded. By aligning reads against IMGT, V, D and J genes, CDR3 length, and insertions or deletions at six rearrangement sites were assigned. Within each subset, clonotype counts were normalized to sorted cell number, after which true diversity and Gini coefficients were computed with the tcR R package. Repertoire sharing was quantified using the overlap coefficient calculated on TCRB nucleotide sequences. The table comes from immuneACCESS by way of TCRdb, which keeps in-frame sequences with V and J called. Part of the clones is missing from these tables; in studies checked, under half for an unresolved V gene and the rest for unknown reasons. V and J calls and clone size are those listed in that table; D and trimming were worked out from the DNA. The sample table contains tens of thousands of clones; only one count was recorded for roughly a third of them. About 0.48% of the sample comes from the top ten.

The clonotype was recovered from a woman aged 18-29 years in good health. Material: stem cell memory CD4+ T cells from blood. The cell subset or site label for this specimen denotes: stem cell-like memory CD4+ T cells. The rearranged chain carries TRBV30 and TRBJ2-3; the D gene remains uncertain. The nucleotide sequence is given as TGTGCCTGGGGGCCGGATACGCAGTATTTT. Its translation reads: CAWGPDTQYF.